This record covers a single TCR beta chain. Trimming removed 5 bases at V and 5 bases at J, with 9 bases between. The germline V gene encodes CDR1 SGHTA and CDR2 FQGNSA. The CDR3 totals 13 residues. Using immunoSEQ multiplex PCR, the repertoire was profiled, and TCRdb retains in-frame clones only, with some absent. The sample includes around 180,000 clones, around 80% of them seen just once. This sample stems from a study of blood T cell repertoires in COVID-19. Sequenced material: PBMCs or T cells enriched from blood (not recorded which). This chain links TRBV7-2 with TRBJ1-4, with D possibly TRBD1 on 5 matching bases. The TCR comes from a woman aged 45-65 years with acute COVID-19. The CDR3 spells CASSRGVNEKLFF. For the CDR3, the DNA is TGTGCCAGCAGCCGGGGGGTGAATGAAAAACTGTTTTTT.